This T cell receptor beta chain comes out of a study of blood T cell repertoires in COVID-19. Looking at the study overall: Donors in the United States, Italy and Spain gave samples during acute or convalescent COVID-19. PBMCs, B-cell-depleted T cells, or T cells were the source of the cDNA or gDNA that made up the material.

The CDR3 covers 13 residues. Germline V gene data show CDR1 as WSHSY and CDR2 as SAAADI. The V end was cut by 4 bases, the J end by 3 bases, with 6 bases between. The method was immunoSEQ multiplex PCR; TCRdb's version includes in-frame clones alone and lacks a portion of them. The sample has about 270,000 clones; around 88% are singletons. The chain links TRBV10-2 to TRBJ2-2, with D possibly being TRBD2 (5 bases). Sample: PBMCs or T cells enriched from blood (not recorded which). The source of this sequence is a woman in her thirties or forties with acute COVID-19. The CDR3 coding sequence is TGCGCCAGCAGTGTACTAGACACCGGGGAGCTGTTTTTT. Protein: CASSVLDTGELFF.